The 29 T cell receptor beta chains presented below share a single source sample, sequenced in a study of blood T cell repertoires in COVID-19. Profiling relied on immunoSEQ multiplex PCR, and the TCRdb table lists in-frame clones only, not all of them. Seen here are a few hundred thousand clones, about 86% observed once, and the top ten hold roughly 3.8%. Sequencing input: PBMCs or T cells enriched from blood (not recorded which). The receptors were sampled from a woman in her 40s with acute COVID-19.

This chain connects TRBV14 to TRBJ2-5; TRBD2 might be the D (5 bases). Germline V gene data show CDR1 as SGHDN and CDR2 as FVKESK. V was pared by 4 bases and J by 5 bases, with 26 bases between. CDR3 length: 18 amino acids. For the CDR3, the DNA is TGTGCCAGCAGCCGGACTGGAGTGACATTAACCCCGTCCGAGACCCAGTACTTC. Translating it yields CASSRTGVTLTPSETQYF.

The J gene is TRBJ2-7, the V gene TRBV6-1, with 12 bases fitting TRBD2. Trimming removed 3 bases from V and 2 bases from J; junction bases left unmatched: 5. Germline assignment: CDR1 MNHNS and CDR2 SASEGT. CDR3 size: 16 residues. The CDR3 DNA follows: TGTGCCAGCAGTGACCCTAGGACTAGCGGGGCCTACGAGCAGTACTTC. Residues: CASSDPRTSGAYEQYF.

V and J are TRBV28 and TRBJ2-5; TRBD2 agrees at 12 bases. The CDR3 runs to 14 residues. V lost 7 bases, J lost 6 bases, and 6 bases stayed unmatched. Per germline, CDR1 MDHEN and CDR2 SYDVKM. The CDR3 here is CASTPTSGRQTQYF. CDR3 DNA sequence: TGTGCCAGCACCCCGACTAGCGGGAGACAGACCCAGTACTTC.

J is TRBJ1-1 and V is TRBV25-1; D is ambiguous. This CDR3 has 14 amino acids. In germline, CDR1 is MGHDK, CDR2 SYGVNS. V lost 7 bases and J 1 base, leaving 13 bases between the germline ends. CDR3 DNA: TGTGCCAGCAAGGTCGATGAGGGGAACACTGAAGCTTTCTTT. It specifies CASKVDEGNTEAFF.

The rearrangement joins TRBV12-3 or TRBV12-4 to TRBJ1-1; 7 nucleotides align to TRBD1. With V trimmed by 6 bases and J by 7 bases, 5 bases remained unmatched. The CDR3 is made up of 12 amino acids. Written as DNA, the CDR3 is TGTGCCAGCAGACTTGGGACAGTTGAAGCTTTCTTT. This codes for CASRLGTVEAFF.

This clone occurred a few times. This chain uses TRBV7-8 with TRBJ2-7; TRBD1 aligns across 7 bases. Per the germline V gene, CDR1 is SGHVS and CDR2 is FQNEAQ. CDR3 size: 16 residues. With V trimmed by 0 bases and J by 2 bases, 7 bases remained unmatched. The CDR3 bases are TGTGCCAGCAGCTTAGCGCTCCGGACAGGAACCTACGAGCAGTACTTC. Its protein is CASSLALRTGTYEQYF.

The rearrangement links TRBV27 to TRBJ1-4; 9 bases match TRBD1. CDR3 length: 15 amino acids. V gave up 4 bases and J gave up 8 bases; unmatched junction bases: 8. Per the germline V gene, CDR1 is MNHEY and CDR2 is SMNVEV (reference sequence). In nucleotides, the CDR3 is TGTGCCAGCAGTTCAGTGACAGGGGGGTTCGAAAAACTGTTTTTT. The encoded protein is CASSSVTGGFEKLFF.

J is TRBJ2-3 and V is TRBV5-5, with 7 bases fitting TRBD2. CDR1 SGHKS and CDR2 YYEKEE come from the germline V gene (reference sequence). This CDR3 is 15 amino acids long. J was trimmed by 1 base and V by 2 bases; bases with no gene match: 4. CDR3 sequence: CASSFSGFRTDTQYF. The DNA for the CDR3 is TGTGCCAGCAGCTTTAGCGGGTTTCGCACAGATACGCAGTATTTT. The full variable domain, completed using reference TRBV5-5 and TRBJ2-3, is DAGVTQSPTHLIKTRGQQVTLRCSPISGHKSVSWYQQVLGQGPQFIFQYYEKEERGRGNFPDRFSARQFPNYSSELNVNALLLGDSALYLCASSFSGFRTDTQYFGPGTRLTVL.

For the CDR3, the DNA is TGTGCCACCAGTGACCCTAGACTAGCGGGAGGCAAAAATGAGCAGTTCTTC. Its translation is CATSDPRLAGGKNEQFF. The chain recombines TRBV24-1 with TRBJ2-1, with 13 bases identical to TRBD2. V lost 4 bases to trimming and J lost 7 bases; unmatched junction nucleotides: 9. This CDR3 has 17 residues. Germline V gives CDR1 KGHDR, CDR2 SFDVKD.

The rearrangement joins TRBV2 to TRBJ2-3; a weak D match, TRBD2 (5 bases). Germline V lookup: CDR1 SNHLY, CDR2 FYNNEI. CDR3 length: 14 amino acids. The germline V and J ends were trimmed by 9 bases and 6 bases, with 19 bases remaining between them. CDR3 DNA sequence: TGTGCCAGACTCGGGATTAACGCCTTCGATACGCAGTATTTT. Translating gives CARLGINAFDTQYF.

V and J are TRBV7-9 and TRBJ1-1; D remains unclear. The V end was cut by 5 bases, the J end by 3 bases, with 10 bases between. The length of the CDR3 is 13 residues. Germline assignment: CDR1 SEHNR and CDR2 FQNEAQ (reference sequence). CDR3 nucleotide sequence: TGTGCCAGCAGCGAGGGCATGGACACTGAAGCTTTCTTT. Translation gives CASSEGMDTEAFF.

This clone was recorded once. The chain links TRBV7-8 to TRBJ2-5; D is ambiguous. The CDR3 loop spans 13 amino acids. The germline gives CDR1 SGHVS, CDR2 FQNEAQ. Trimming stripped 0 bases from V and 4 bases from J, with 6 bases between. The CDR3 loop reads CASSLALGETQYF. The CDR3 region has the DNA TGTGCCAGCAGCTTAGCCCTCGGAGAGACCCAGTACTTC. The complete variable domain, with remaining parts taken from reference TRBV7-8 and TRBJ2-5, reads GAGVSQSPRYKVAKRGQDVALRCDPISGHVSLFWYQQALGQGPEFLTYFQNEAQLDKSGLPSDRFFAERPEGSVSTLKIQRTQQEDSAVYLCASSLALGETQYFGPGTRLLVL.

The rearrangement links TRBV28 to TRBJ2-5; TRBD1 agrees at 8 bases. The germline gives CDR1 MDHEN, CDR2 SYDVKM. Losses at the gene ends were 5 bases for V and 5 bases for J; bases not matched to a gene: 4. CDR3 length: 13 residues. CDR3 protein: CASSGTGWETQYF. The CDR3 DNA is TGTGCCAGCAGTGGGACAGGCTGGGAGACCCAGTACTTC.

The CDR3 reads CASSFGLAGYEQYF. The DNA of the CDR3 is TGTGCCAGCAGCTTTGGACTAGCGGGATATGAGCAGTACTTC. This chain links TRBV5-5 with TRBJ2-7; 12 bases are shared with TRBD2. The CDR3 is 14 amino acids. CDR1 SGHKS and CDR2 YYEKEE come from the germline V gene (reference sequence). Germline trimming cut 2 bases from V and 7 bases from J; bases unmatched to any gene: 4. The entire variable domain, with the rest obtained from reference TRBV5-5 and TRBJ2-7, is as follows: DAGVTQSPTHLIKTRGQQVTLRCSPISGHKSVSWYQQVLGQGPQFIFQYYEKEERGRGNFPDRFSARQFPNYSSELNVNALLLGDSALYLCASSFGLAGYEQYFGPGTRLTVT.

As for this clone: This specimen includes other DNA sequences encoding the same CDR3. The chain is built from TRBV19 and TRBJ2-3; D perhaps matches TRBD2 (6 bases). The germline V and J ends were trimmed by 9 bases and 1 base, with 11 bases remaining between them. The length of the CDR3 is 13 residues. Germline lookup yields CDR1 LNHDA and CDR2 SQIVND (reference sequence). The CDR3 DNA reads TGTGCCAGCAGCGGGCAGGGCACAGATACGCAGTATTTT. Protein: CASSGQGTDTQYF.

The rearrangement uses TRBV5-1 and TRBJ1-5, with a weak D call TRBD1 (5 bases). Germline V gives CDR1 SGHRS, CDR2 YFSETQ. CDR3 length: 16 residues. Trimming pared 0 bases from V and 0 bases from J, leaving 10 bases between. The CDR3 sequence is CASSLGDSYSNQPQHF. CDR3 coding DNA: TGCGCCAGCAGCTTGGGGGACTCTTATAGCAATCAGCCCCAGCATTTT.

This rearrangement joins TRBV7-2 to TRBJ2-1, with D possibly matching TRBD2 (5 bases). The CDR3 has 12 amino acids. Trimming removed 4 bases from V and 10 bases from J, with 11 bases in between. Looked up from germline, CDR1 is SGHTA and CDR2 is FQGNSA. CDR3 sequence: CASSSSRREQFF. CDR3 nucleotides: TGTGCCAGCAGCTCGAGCCGGAGGGAGCAGTTCTTC.

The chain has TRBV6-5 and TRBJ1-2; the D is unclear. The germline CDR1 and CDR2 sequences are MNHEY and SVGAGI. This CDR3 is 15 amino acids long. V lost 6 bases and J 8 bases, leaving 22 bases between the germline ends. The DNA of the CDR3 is TGTGCCAGCAGCCCCCGGGGAATGGATGTGCGGGGCTACACCTTC. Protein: CASSPRGMDVRGYTF.

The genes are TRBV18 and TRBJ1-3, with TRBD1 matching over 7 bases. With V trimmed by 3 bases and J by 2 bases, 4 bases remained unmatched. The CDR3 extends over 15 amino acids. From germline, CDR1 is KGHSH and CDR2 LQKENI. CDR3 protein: CASSPDRVAGNTIYF. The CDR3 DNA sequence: TGTGCCAGCTCACCCGACAGGGTAGCTGGAAACACCATATATTTT.

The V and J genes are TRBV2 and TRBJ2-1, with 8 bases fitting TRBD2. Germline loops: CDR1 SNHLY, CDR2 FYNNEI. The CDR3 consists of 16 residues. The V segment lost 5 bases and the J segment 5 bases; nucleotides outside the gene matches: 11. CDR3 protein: CASSLLAGKGHNEQFF. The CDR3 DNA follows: TGTGCCAGCAGTCTTTTAGCGGGGAAGGGTCACAATGAGCAGTTCTTC.

In DNA form, the CDR3 reads TGCGCCAGCAGCTTGGAACAGTTCGACCCTGAAGCTTTCTTT. It is translated as CASSLEQFDPEAFF. The chain combines TRBV5-1 with TRBJ1-1; D not resolved. Germline lookup yields CDR1 SGHRS and CDR2 YFSETQ. The CDR3 contains 14 residues. Between the trimmed V and J ends, which lost 0 bases and 6 bases, there was a span of 12 bases. The full variable domain, its missing parts supplied by reference TRBV5-1 and TRBJ1-1, is KAGVTQTPRYLIKTRGQQVTLSCSPISGHRSVSWYQQTPGQGLQFLFEYFSETQRNKGNFPGRFSGRQFSNSRSEMNVSTLELGDSALYLCASSLEQFDPEAFFGQGTRLTVV.

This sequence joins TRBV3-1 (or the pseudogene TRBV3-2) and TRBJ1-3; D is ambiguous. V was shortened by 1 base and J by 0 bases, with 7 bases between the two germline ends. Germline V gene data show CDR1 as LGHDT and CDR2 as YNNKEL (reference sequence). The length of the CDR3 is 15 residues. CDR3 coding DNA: TGTGCCAGCAGCCAAGTTGGACTCTCTGGAAACACCATATATTTT. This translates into CASSQVGLSGNTIYF.

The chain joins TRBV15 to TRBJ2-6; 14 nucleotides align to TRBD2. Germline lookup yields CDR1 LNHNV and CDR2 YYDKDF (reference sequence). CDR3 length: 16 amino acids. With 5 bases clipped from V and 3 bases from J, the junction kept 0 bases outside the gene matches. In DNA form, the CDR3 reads TGTGCCACCAGCGGGACTAGCGGGAGTGGGGCCAACGTCCTGACTTTC. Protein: CATSGTSGSGANVLTF.

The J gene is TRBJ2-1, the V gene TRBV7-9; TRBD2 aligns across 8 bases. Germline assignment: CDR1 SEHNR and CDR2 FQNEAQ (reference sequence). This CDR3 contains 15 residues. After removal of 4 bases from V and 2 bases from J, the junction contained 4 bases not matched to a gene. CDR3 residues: CASSSSGRTYNEQFF. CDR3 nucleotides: TGTGCCAGCAGCTCTAGCGGGCGGACCTACAATGAGCAGTTCTTC.

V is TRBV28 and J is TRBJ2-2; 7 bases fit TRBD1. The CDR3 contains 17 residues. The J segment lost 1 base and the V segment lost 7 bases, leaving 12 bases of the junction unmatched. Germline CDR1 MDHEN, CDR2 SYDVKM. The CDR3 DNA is TGTGCCAGCACCCCCGGTTGGGGACAGTTGAACACCGGGGAGCTGTTTTTT. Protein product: CASTPGWGQLNTGELFF. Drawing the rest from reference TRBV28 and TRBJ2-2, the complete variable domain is DVKVTQSSRYLVKRTGEKVFLECVQDMDHENMFWYRQDPGLGLRLIYFSYDVKMKEKGDIPEGYSVSREKKERFSLILESASTNQTSMYLCASTPGWGQLNTGELFFGEGSRLTVL.

CDR3 DNA sequence: TGTGCCAGCAGTTTTGGGGCAGGTGGATCGAATGAGCAGTTCTTC. Amino acid sequence: CASSFGAGGSNEQFF. The chain joins TRBV28 to TRBJ2-1; D may be TRBD1 (5 bases). V lost 3 bases, J lost 7 bases, and 16 bases lay in between. Germline lookup yields CDR1 MDHEN and CDR2 SYDVKM. This CDR3 contains 15 residues.

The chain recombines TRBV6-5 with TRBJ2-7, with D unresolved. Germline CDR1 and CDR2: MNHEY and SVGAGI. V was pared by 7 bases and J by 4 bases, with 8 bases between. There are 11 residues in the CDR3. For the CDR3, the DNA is TGTGCCAGCATGGCAGTATACGAGCAGTACTTC. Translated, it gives CASMAVYEQYF.

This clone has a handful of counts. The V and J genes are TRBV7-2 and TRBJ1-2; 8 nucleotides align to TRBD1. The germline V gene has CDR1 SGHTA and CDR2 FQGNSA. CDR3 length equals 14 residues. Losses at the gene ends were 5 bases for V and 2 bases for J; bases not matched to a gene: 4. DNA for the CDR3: TGTGCCAGCAGCGTGGACAGGGCCAACTATGGCTACACCTTC. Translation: CASSVDRANYGYTF.

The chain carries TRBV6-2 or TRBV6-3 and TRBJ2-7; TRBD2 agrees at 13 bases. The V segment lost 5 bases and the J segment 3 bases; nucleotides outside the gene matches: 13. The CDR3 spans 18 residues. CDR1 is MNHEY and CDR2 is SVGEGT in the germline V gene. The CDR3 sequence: CASSETTPGLAGSYEQYF. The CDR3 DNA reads TGTGCCAGCAGTGAGACCACCCCGGGACTAGCGGGAAGCTACGAGCAGTACTTC.